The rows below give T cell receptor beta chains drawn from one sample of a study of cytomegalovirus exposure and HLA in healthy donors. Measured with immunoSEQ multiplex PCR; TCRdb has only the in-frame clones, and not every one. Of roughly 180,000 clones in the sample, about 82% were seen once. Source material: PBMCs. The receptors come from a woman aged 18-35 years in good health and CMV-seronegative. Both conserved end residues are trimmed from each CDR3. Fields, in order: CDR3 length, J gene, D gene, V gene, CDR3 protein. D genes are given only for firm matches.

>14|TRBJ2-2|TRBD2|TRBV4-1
ASRTGGLAGAGELF
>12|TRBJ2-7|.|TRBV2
ASRTVGGPYEQY
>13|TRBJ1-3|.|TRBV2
ASSAGQTPGNTIY
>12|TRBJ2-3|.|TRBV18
ASSPDPPGDTQY
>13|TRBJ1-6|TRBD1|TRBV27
ASSLTGGTGSPLH
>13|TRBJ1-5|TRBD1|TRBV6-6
ASRATGGFNQPQH
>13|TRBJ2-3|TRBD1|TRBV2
ASSGQGFDTDTQY
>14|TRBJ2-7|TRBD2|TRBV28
ASSRSGAGGLYEQY
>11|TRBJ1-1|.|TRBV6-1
ASSTPGGSEAF
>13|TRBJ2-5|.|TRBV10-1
ASSESGRPGRTQY
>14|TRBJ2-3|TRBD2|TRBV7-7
AGGLAGGPNTDTQY